These 26 T cell receptor beta chains came from one sample sequenced in a study of cytomegalovirus exposure and HLA in healthy donors. The PCR used 60 Vbeta and 13 Jbeta primers. The data were produced by immunoSEQ multiplex PCR, yet TCRdb's version contains in-frame clones alone and is incomplete. The sample contains more than 95,000 clones, roughly 83% of which appear only once. Input material: PBMCs. Source of these receptors: a man aged 18 to 35 in good health and CMV-seropositive.

This sequence joins TRBV9 and TRBJ1-2; TRBD1 matches at 9 bases. CDR1 is SGDLS and CDR2 is YYNGEE in the germline V gene. The CDR3 has 15 residues. The trim removed 4 bases at V and 4 bases at J, leaving 8 bases unmatched. The CDR3 sequence is CASSLPPGQGYGYTF. For the CDR3, the DNA is TGTGCCAGCAGCTTACCCCCGGGACAGGGCTATGGCTACACCTTC.

The V gene is TRBV2, the J gene TRBJ2-5; 13 nucleotides agree with TRBD2. This CDR3 spans 16 amino acids. Unmatched junction bases numbered 4, after V lost 3 bases and J lost 3 bases. Germline CDR1 and CDR2: SNHLY and FYNNEI. CDR3 sequence (DNA): TGTGCCAGCAGTGAGACTAGCGGGGGGACTAAAGAGACCCAGTACTTC. This sequence encodes CASSETSGGTKETQYF.

The chain joins TRBV28 to TRBJ1-6, with D maybe TRBD1 (6 bases). The V and J ends lost 5 bases and 5 bases respectively, with 16 bases between them. This CDR3 spans 16 amino acids. Germline V CDR1 and CDR2: MDHEN, SYDVKM. The CDR3 region is CASSLHRDLDNSPLHF. As DNA, the CDR3 is TGTGCCAGCAGTCTTCACAGGGACCTAGATAATTCACCCCTCCACTTT. The whole variable domain, remainder taken from reference TRBV28 and TRBJ1-6, is DVKVTQSSRYLVKRTGEKVFLECVQDMDHENMFWYRQDPGLGLRLIYFSYDVKMKEKGDIPEGYSVSREKKERFSLILESASTNQTSMYLCASSLHRDLDNSPLHFGNGTRLTVT.

The chain uses TRBV30 and TRBJ1-5, with D possibly being TRBD1 (5 bases). This CDR3 is built from 14 residues. V was pared by 1 base and J by 4 bases, with 11 bases between. Germline V gene sequence: CDR1 GTSNPN, CDR2 SVGIG (reference sequence). CDR3 residues: CAWSGGVSNQPQHF. The CDR3 nucleotides read TGTGCCTGGAGTGGGGGGGTGAGTAATCAGCCCCAGCATTTT.

This clone was observed a handful of times. V and J are TRBV27 and TRBJ1-1; D is perhaps TRBD1 (5 bases). Trimming took off 6 bases at V and 5 bases at J, with 22 bases between the two ends. The CDR3 consists of 16 residues. From germline, CDR1 is MNHEY and CDR2 SMNVEV (reference sequence). This CDR3 is CASRPATVPPWTEAFF. DNA of the CDR3: TGTGCCAGCAGGCCCGCGACAGTTCCACCGTGGACTGAAGCTTTCTTT.

The CDR3 reads CASRMTGGKTPPGYGYTF. DNA for the CDR3: TGTGCCAGCAGGATGACAGGGGGCAAAACGCCGCCGGGCTATGGCTACACCTTC. The chain has TRBV7-2 and TRBJ1-2, with 10 bases that match TRBD1. The ends lost 6 bases at V and 4 bases at J; junction bases unmatched: 17. CDR1 and CDR2 from the germline V gene are SGHTA and FQGNSA. The CDR3 is made up of 18 amino acids.

The rearrangement links TRBV7-6 to TRBJ2-5, with 10 nucleotides matching TRBD2. Per germline, CDR1 SGHVS and CDR2 FNYEAQ. This CDR3 contains 14 residues. The V segment lost 5 bases and the J segment 5 bases; nucleotides outside the gene matches: 5. This chain's CDR3 is CASSAKTSGETQYF. In nucleotides, the CDR3 is TGTGCCAGCAGCGCGAAGACTAGCGGGGAGACCCAGTACTTC.

The chain links TRBV11-1 to TRBJ2-5, with a tentative D call TRBD1 (6 bases). V was cut by 5 bases and J by 3 bases, with 13 bases left in between. Germline CDR1 and CDR2: SGHAT and FQDESV (reference sequence). The CDR3 runs 14 residues. The CDR3 sequence is CASSPKQGKETQYF. The CDR3 DNA is TGTGCCAGCAGCCCGAAACAGGGTAAAGAGACCCAGTACTTC.

This chain uses TRBV29-1 with TRBJ1-1; possibly TRBD1 for D (5 bases). This CDR3 spans 14 amino acids. V dropped 6 bases and J dropped 0 bases, with 14 bases sitting between them. Germline V lookup: CDR1 SQVTM, CDR2 ANQGSEA. As DNA, the CDR3 is TGCAGCGTGCGGCGGGGGAGCATGAACACTGAAGCTTTCTTT. Protein sequence: CSVRRGSMNTEAFF.

V is TRBV27 and J is TRBJ1-1; unclear D gene. The V and J ends lost 3 bases and 5 bases respectively, with 10 bases between them. This CDR3 spans 13 amino acids. In germline, CDR1 is MNHEY, CDR2 SMNVEV (reference sequence). CDR3 in amino acids: CASSFRGVTEAFF. Written as DNA, the CDR3 is TGTGCCAGCAGTTTCAGAGGAGTGACTGAAGCTTTCTTT.

V and J are TRBV7-3 and TRBJ2-1, with D perhaps TRBD1 (6 bases). Trimming cost V 0 bases and J 2 bases, with 8 bases left between them. Per the germline V gene, CDR1 is SGHTA and CDR2 is FQGTGA. CDR3 length: 15 residues. The CDR3 bases are TGTGCCAGCAGCTTAACCAGGGGAGCCTACAATGAGCAGTTCTTC. It yields the protein CASSLTRGAYNEQFF.

This clone was picked up a small number of times. V gene TRBV6-1 combines with J gene TRBJ1-2, with D possibly being TRBD1 (5 bases). V gave up 8 bases and J gave up 2 bases, with 15 bases separating them. Germline CDR1 and CDR2: MNHNS and SASEGT. The CDR3 has 14 amino acids. The CDR3, as DNA: TGTGCCAGCCGAACAGGATACCAAAACTATGGCTACACCTTC. Translated, it gives CASRTGYQNYGYTF.

The rearrangement joins TRBV9 to TRBJ2-1, with D possibly matching TRBD1 (6 bases). The CDR3 has 16 amino acids. Per germline, CDR1 SGDLS and CDR2 YYNGEE. V lost 2 bases, J lost 5 bases, and 17 bases lay in between. This chain's CDR3 is CASSVEAGDSDNEQFF. CDR3 DNA: TGTGCCAGCAGCGTTGAGGCAGGGGATTCCGACAATGAGCAGTTCTTC.

The CDR3 spells CASSEEVQSNSPLHF. For the CDR3, the DNA is TGTGCCAGCAGTGAAGAGGTACAGTCTAATTCACCCCTCCACTTT. The V gene is TRBV2, the J gene TRBJ1-6, with D uncertain. The V gene's germline CDR1 is SNHLY and CDR2 FYNNEI. The CDR3 is 15 amino acids. V was trimmed by 1 base and J by 6 bases, leaving 10 bases between them.

J is TRBJ2-2 and V is TRBV28; perhaps TRBD2 as D (5 bases). Per germline, CDR1 MDHEN and CDR2 SYDVKM. CDR3 length equals 17 residues. Trimming shortened V by 2 bases and J by 2 bases, and 15 bases separated the two germline ends. CDR3 nucleotides: TGTGCCAGCAGTTTACCCGGGGTACTCCTTAACACCGGGGAGCTGTTTTTT. Its translation is CASSLPGVLLNTGELFF.

The CDR3 loop reads CASSEGVGGVHEQYF. CDR3 nucleotides: TGTGCCAGCAGTGAAGGGGTAGGGGGCGTCCACGAGCAGTACTTC. V and J are TRBV2 and TRBJ2-7, with 7 bases matching TRBD1. This CDR3 spans 15 amino acids. The germline CDR1 and CDR2 sequences are SNHLY and FYNNEI. Unmatched junction bases numbered 8, after V lost 1 base and J lost 5 bases.

The chain has TRBV6-1 and TRBJ1-4; 8 nucleotides line up with TRBD1. The germline CDR1 and CDR2 sequences are MNHNS and SASEGT. V gave up 5 bases and J gave up 5 bases; unmatched junction bases: 7. The CDR3 loop spans 15 amino acids. The CDR3 reads CASSFSGGGNEKLFF. In nucleotides, the CDR3 is TGTGCCAGCAGTTTTTCAGGGGGCGGGAATGAAAAACTGTTTTTT.

A remark on this clone: Relative to the germline gene, one junction end is altered; a read error may explain this. The chain employs TRBV27 and TRBJ1-1, with 7 bases fitting TRBD1. The V gene's germline CDR1 is MNHEY and CDR2 SMNVEV (reference sequence). The CDR3 is 14 amino acids. The CDR3 protein is CAGSSPYRGNEAFF. CDR3 DNA sequence: TGTGCCGGCAGTTCTCCCTACAGGGGTAATGAAGCTTTCTTT.

The chain joins TRBV29-1 to TRBJ2-5, with TRBD2 identical over 9 bases. The CDR3 has 14 residues. V trimming: 7 bases; J trimming: 1 base; junction bases outside the gene matches: 7. The V gene's germline CDR1 is SQVTM and CDR2 ANQGSEA. The CDR3 region has the DNA TGCAGCGGGAGGCGGGAGGGAGGCCAAGAGACCCAGTACTTC. As protein: CSGRREGGQETQYF.

The CDR3 DNA sequence: TGCAGCGTTGTATCTGGCGGAGGCTCCTACAATGAGCAGTTCTTC. Protein sequence: CSVVSGGGSYNEQFF. The rearrangement uses TRBV29-1 and TRBJ2-1; tentative D call: TRBD2 (5 bases). Per the germline V gene, CDR1 is SQVTM and CDR2 is ANQGSEA. The CDR3 has 15 amino acids. Trimming stripped 4 bases from V and 0 bases from J, with 13 bases between.

This chain joins TRBV11-3 and TRBJ2-7, with 7 bases lining up with TRBD2. J gave up 5 bases and V 6 bases, and 13 bases lay outside the gene matches. The CDR3 consists of 15 residues. Germline V lookup: CDR1 SGHNT, CDR2 YENEEA. CDR3 coding DNA: TGTGCCAGCAGTTTGGGCGTCGGCGGGGGAAACGAGCAGTACTTC. Translated: CASSLGVGGGNEQYF.

The chain carries TRBV11-1 and TRBJ2-5; D is ambiguous. Trimming pared 6 bases from V and 0 bases from J, leaving 11 bases between. CDR3 size: 14 residues. Germline assignment: CDR1 SGHAT and CDR2 FQDESV (reference sequence). The CDR3 coding sequence is TGTGCCAGCAGGCGCGACTCGTACCAAGAGACCCAGTACTTC. It encodes CASRRDSYQETQYF.

This clone was recorded a few times. The V call is TRBV19, the J call TRBJ1-1; TRBD1 aligns across 9 bases. Germline CDR1 and CDR2: LNHDA and SQIVND (reference sequence). The CDR3 is 14 residues long. J lost 7 bases, V lost 7 bases, and 10 bases had no gene match. The CDR3 DNA reads as TGTGCCAGTATGAATTGGGACAGGGAAAATGAAGCTTTCTTT. Protein product: CASMNWDRENEAFF.

CDR3 protein: CATSRLPHGGDGFAEAFF. The CDR3 DNA reads TGTGCCACCAGCAGACTACCCCATGGGGGGGATGGGTTTGCTGAAGCTTTCTTT. The chain links TRBV15 to TRBJ1-1; D possibly corresponds to TRBD1 (5 bases). Trimming removed 2 bases at V and 6 bases at J, with 25 bases between. The length of the CDR3 is 18 residues. Germline CDR1 and CDR2: LNHNV and YYDKDF (reference sequence). The full variable domain, with the rest looked up from reference TRBV15 and TRBJ1-1, is DAMVIQNPRYQVTQFGKPVTLSCSQTLNHNVMYWYQQKSSQAPKLLFHYYDKDFNNEADTPDNFQSRRPNTSFCFLDIRSPGLGDTAMYLCATSRLPHGGDGFAEAFFGQGTRLTVV.

The rearrangement uses TRBV6-1 and TRBJ1-1; D is unclear. V gave up 4 bases and J gave up 2 bases, with 8 bases separating them. The CDR3 loop spans 13 amino acids. In germline, CDR1 is MNHNS, CDR2 SASEGT. The CDR3 DNA follows: TGTGCCAGCAGTGCGGGGTTTAACACTGAAGCTTTCTTT. Its protein product is CASSAGFNTEAFF.

V gene TRBV7-9 combines with J gene TRBJ1-1; TRBD1 might be the D (6 bases). Germline CDR1 reads SEHNR; CDR2 reads FQNEAQ (reference sequence). Trimming took 5 bases from V and 8 from J, leaving 9 bases between them. The CDR3 is 11 residues long. In nucleotides, the CDR3 is TGTGCCAGCAGCCCAGACAGGGAAGCTTTCTTT. This codes for CASSPDREAFF.